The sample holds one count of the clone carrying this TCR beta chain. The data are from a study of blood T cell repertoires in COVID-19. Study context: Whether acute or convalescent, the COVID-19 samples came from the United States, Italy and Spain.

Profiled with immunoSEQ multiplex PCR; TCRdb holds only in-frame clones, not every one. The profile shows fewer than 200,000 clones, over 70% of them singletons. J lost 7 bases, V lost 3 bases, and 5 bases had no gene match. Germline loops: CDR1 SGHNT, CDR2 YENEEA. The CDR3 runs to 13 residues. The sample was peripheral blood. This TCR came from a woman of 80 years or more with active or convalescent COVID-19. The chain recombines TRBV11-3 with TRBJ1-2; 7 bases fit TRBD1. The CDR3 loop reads CASSLEGAIGYTF. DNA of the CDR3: TGTGCCAGCAGCTTGGAGGGGGCTATTGGCTACACCTTC. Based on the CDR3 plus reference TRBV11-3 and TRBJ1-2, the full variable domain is EAGVVQSPRYKIIEKKQPVAFWCNPISGHNTLYWYLQNLGQGPELLIRYENEEAVDDSQLPKDRFSAERLKGVDSTLKIQPAELGDSAVYLCASSLEGAIGYTFGSGTRLTVV.